This T cell receptor beta chain was retrieved from a study of T cell changes during pregnancy in multiple sclerosis. Method: immunoSEQ multiplex PCR; TCRdb's copy keeps in-frame clones and lacks some. The profile shows approximately 43,000 clones, about 94% of them singletons. J was trimmed by 2 bases and V by 5 bases; bases with no gene match: 6. The CDR3 totals 14 residues. Germline V gene lookup returns CDR1 SGHVS and CDR2 FNYEAQ. The genes are TRBV7-6 and TRBJ2-7; 7 bases match TRBD1. This sequence was found in a female donor with multiple sclerosis, enrolled in a pregnancy study. Sequencing was performed on CD8+ T cells from peripheral blood mononuclear cells, taken after pregnancy. The CDR3, as DNA: TGTGCCAGCAGCGTTACAGGGGAACCCTACGAGCAGTACTTC. It specifies CASSVTGEPYEQYF.